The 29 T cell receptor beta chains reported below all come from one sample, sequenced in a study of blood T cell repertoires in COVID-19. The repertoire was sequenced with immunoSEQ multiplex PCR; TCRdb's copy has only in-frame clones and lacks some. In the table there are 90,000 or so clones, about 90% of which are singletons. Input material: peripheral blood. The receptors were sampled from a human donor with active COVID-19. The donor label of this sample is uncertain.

CDR3 nucleotides: TGTGCCAGCAGCGTAGCTTGGGACAGGGTCGTTCGGACCGGGGAGCTGTTTTTT. Translation gives CASSVAWDRVVRTGELFF. The chain is built from TRBV9 and TRBJ2-2, with 9 bases fitting TRBD1. Unmatched junction bases numbered 11, after V lost 0 bases and J lost 5 bases. CDR1 is SGDLS and CDR2 is YYNGEE in the germline V gene. The CDR3 contains 18 residues.

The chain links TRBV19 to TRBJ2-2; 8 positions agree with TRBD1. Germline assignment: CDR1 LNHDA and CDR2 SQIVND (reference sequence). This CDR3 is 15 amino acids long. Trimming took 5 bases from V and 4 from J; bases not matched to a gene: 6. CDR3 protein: CASSPRGRGTGELFF. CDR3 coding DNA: TGTGCCAGTAGTCCCAGGGGGCGCGGCACCGGGGAGCTGTTTTTT.

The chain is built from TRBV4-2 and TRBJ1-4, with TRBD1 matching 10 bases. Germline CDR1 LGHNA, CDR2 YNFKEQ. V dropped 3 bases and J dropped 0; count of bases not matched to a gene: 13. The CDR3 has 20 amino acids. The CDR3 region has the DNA TGTGCCAGCAGCCATCCCACTCCAGGGACAGGGGTGGCAACTAATGAAAAACTGTTTTTT. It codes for CASSHPTPGTGVATNEKLFF.

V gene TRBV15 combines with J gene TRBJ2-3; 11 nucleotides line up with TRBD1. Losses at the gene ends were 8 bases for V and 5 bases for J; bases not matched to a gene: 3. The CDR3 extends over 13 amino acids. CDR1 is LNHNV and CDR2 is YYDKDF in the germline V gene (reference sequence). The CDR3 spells CATLGQGGDTQYF. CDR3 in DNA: TGTGCCACCCTGGGACAGGGGGGAGATACGCAGTATTTT. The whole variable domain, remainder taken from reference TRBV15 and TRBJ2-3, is DAMVIQNPRYQVTQFGKPVTLSCSQTLNHNVMYWYQQKSSQAPKLLFHYYDKDFNNEADTPDNFQSRRPNTSFCFLDIRSPGLGDTAMYLCATLGQGGDTQYFGPGTRLTVL.

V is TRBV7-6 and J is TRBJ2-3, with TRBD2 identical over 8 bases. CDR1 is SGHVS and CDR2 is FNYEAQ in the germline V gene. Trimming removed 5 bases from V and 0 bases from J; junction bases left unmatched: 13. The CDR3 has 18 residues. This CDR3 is CASSTTGGEGDSTDTQYF. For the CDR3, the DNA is TGTGCCAGCAGCACGACCGGGGGGGAAGGGGATAGCACAGATACGCAGTATTTT.

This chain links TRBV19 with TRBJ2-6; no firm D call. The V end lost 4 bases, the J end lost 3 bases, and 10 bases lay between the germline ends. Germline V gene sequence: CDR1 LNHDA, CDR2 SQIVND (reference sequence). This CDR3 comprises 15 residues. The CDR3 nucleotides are TGTGCCAGTAGTACCCATAGAGTTGGGGCCAACGTCCTGACTTTC. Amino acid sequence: CASSTHRVGANVLTF.

The CDR3 region is CASSKRQEETQYF. The CDR3 bases are TGTGCCAGCTCAAAGAGACAAGAAGAGACCCAGTACTTC. V and J are TRBV18 and TRBJ2-5; no definite D call. The CDR3 has 13 residues. The germline gives CDR1 KGHSH, CDR2 LQKENI. V lost 5 bases and J lost 3, with 10 bases in between.

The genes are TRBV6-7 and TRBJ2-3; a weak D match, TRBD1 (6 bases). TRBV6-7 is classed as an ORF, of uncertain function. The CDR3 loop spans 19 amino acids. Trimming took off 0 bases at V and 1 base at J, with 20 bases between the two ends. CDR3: CASSYSSGALVLCTDTQYF. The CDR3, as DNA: TGTGCCAGCAGTTACTCCTCAGGGGCCCTGGTCCTCTGCACAGATACGCAGTATTTT.

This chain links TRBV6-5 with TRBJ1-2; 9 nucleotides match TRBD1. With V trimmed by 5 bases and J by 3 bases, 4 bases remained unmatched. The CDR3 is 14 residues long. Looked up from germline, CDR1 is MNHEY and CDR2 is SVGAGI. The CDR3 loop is CASSPGTGHYGYTF. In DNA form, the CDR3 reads TGTGCCAGCAGTCCCGGGACAGGGCACTATGGCTACACCTTC.

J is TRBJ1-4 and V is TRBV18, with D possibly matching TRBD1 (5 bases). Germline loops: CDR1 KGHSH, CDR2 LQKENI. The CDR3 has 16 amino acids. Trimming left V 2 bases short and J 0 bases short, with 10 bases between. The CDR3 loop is CASSPSTDSTNEKLFF. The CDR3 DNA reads TGTGCCAGCTCACCATCGACAGATTCAACTAATGAAAAACTGTTTTTT.

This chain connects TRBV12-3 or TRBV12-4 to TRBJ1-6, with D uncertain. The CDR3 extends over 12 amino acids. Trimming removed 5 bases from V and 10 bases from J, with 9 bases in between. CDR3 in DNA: TGTGCCAGCAGTCGGGATCTATCACCCCTCCACTTT. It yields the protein CASSRDLSPLHF.

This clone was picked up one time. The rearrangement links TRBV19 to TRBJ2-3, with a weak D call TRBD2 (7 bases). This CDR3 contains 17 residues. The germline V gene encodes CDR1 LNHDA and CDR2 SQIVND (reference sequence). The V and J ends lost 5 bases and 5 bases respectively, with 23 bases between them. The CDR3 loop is CASSLQGRGAGGDTQYF. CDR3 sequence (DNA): TGTGCCAGTAGTCTCCAAGGCCGGGGGGCCGGGGGAGATACGCAGTATTTT.

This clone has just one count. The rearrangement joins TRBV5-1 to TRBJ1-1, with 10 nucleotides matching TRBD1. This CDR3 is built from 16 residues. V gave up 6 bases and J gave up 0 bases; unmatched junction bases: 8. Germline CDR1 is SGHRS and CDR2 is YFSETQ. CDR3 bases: TGCGCCAGCATTCCCGGGACAGGGGCCATGAACACTGAAGCTTTCTTT. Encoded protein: CASIPGTGAMNTEAFF.

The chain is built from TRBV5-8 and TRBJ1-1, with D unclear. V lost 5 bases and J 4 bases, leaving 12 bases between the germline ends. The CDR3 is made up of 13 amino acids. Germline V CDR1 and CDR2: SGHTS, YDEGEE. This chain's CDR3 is CASSNIRATEAFF. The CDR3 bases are TGTGCCAGCAGTAATATAAGAGCCACTGAAGCTTTCTTT. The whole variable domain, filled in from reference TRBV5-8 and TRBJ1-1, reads EAGVTQSPTHLIKTRGQQATLRCSPISGHTSVYWYQQALGLGLQFLLWYDEGEERNRGNFPPRFSGRQFPNYSSELNVNALELEDSALYLCASSNIRATEAFFGQGTRLTVV.

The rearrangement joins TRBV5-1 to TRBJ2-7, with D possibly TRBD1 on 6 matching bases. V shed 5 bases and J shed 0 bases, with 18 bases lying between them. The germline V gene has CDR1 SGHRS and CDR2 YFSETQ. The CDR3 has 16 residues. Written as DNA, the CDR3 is TGCGCCAGCAGGGGACATGCTGGTGTTAGCTCCTACGAGCAGTACTTC. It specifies CASRGHAGVSSYEQYF.

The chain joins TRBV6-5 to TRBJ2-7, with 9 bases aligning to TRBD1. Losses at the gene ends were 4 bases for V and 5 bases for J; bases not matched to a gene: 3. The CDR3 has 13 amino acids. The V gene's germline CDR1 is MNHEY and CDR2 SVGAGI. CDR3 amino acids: CASSSRTGDEQYF. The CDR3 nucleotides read TGTGCCAGCAGTTCCCGGACAGGGGACGAGCAGTACTTC.

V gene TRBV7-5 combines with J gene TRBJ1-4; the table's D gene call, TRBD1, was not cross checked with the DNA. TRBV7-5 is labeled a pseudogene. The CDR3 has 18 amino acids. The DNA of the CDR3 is TGTGTCAGAAGCTTCGGACACCGTCCGGGCCCGTCTAATGAAAAACTGTTTTTT. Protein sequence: CVRSFGHRPGPSNEKLFF.

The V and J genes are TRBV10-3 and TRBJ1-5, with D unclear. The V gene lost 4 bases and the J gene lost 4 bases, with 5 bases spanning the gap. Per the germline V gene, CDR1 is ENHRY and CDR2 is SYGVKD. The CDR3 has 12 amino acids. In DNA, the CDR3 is TGTGCCATCAGTGCGGGAAATCAGCCCCAGCATTTT. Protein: CAISAGNQPQHF.

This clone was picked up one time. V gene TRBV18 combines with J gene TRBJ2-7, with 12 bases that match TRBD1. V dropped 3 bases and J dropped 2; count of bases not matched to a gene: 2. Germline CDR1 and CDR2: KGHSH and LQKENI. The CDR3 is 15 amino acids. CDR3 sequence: CASSPGQGAAYEQYF. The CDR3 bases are TGTGCCAGCTCACCGGGACAGGGGGCGGCCTACGAGCAGTACTTC.

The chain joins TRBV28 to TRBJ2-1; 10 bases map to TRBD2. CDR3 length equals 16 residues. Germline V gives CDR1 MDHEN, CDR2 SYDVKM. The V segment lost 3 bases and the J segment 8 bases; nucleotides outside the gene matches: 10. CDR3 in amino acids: CASSFQSASGGDEQFF. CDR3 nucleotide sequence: TGTGCCAGCAGTTTTCAGTCGGCTAGCGGGGGCGATGAGCAGTTCTTC.

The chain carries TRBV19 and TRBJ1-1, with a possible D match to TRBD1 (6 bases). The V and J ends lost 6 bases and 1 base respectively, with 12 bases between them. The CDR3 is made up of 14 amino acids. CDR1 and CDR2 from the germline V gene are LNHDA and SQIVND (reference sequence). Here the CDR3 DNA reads TGTGCCAGTAGGGACGGGACACCGAACACTGAAGCTTTCTTT. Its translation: CASRDGTPNTEAFF.

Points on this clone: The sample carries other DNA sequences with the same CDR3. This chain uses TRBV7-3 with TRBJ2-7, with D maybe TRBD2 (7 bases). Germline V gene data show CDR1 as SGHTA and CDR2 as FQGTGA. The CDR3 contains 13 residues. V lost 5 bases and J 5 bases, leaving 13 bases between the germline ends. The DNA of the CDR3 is TGTGCCAGCAGCCTTGGGGGGGGCCACGAGCAGTACTTC. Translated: CASSLGGGHEQYF.

The CDR3 region has the DNA TGTGCCAGCAGCAATACAGGGGTGGGCCAAGAGACCCAGTACTTC. Its translation is CASSNTGVGQETQYF. V usage is TRBV21-1 and J usage is TRBJ2-5; the D call TRBD1 from the table was never checked on the DNA. TRBV21-1 is termed a pseudogene. This CDR3 has 15 residues.

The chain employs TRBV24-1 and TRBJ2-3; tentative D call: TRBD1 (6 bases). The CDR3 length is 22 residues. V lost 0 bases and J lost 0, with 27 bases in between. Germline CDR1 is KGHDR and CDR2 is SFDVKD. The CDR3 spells CATSDLTLLQGPPHTSTDTQYF. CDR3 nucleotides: TGTGCCACCAGTGATTTGACACTACTTCAGGGGCCCCCACATACTAGCACAGATACGCAGTATTTT.

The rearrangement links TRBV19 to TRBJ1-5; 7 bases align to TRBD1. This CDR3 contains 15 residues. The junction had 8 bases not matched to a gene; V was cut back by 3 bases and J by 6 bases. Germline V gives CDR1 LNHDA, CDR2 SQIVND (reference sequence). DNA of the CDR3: TGTGCCAGTAGTATGGCAACAGGGGACTCTCAGCCCCAGCATTTT. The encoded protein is CASSMATGDSQPQHF.

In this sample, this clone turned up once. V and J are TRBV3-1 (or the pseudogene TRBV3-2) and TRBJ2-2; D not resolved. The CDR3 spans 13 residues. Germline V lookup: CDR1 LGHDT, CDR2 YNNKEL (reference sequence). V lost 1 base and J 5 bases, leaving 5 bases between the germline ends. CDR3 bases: TGTGCCAGCAGCCAAGGTAGAACCGGGGAGCTGTTTTTT. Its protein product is CASSQGRTGELFF.

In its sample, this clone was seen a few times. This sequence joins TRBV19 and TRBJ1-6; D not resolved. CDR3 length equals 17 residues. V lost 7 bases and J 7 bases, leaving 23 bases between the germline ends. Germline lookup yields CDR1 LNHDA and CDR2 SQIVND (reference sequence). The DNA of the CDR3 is TGTGCCAGTAATCTACGGGTTTCTACCCGTTTAAATTCACCCCTCCACTTT. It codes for CASNLRVSTRLNSPLHF.

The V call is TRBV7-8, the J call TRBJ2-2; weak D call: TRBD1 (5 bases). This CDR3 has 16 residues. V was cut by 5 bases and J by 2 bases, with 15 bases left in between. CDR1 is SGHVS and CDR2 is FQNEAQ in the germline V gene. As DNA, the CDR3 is TGTGCCAGCAGCCCCGTAGGGGCCTCTAACACCGGGGAGCTGTTTTTT. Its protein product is CASSPVGASNTGELFF. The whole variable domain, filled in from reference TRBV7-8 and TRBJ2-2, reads GAGVSQSPRYKVAKRGQDVALRCDPISGHVSLFWYQQALGQGPEFLTYFQNEAQLDKSGLPSDRFFAERPEGSVSTLKIQRTQQEDSAVYLCASSPVGASNTGELFFGEGSRLTVL.

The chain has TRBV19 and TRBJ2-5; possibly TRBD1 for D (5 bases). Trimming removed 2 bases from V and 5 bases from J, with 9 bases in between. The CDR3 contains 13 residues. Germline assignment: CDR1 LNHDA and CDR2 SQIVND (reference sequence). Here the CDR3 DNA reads TGTGCCAGTAGTATAAGGGGTAGGGAGACCCAGTACTTC. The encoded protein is CASSIRGRETQYF.